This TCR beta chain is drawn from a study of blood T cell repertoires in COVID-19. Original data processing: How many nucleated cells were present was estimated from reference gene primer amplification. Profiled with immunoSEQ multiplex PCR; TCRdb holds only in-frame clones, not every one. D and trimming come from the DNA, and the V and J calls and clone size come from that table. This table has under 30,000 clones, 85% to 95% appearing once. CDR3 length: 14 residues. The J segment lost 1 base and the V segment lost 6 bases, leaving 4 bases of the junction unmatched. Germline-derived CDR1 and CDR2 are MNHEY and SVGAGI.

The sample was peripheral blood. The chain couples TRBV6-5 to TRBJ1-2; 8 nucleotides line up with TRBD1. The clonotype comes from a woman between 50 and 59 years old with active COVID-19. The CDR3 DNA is TGTGCCAGCAGGAAGACAGGGGATAACTATGGCTACACCTTC. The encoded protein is CASRKTGDNYGYTF.